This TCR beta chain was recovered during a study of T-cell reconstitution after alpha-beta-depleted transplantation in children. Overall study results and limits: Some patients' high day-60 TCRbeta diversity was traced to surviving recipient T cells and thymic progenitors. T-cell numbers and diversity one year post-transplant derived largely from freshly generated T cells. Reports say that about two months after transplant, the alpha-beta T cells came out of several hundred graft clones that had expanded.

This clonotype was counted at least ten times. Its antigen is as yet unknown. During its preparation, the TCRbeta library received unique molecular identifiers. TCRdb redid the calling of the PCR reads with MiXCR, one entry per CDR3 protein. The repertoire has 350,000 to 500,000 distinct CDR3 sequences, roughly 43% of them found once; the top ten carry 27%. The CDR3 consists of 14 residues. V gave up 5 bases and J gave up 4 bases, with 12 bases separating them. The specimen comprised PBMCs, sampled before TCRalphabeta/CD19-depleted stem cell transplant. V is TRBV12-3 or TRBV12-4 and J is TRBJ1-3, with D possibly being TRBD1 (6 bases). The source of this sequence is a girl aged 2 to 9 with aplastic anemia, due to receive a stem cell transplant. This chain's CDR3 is CASSKQGLGNTIYF. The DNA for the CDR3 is TGTGCCAGCAGTAAACAGGGTTTGGGAAACACCATATATTTT.